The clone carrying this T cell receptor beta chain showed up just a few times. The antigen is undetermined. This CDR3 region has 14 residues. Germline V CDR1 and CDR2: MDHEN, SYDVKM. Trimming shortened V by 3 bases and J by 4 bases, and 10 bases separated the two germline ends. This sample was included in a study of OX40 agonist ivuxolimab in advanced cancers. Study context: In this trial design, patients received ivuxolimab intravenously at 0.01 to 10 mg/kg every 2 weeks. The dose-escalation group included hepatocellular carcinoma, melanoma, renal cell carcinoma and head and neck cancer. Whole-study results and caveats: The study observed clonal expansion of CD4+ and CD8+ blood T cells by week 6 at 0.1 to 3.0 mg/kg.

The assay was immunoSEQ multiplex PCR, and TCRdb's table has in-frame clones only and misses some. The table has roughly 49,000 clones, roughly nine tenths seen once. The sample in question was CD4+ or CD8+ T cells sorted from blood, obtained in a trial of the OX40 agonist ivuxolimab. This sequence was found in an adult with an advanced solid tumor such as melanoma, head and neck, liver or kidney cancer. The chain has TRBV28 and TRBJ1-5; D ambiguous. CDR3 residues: CASSFRWYNQPQHF. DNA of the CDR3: TGTGCCAGCAGTTTTAGATGGTATAATCAGCCCCAGCATTTT. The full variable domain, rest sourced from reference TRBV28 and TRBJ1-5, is DVKVTQSSRYLVKRTGEKVFLECVQDMDHENMFWYRQDPGLGLRLIYFSYDVKMKEKGDIPEGYSVSREKKERFSLILESASTNQTSMYLCASSFRWYNQPQHFGDGTRLSIL.